This entry is about one T cell receptor beta chain. The data derive from a study of Ad26.COV2.S vaccination and SARS-CoV-2 variants. The protocol was immunoSEQ multiplex PCR, while the TCRdb copy is restricted to in-frame clones and leaves out a portion. Of roughly 500,000 clones in the sample, 70% to 90% were seen once. Treatment meaning: about 20 received Ad26.COV2.S at low or high dose, single or two shots; roughly five received placebo; per-sample allocation not given. Sampling was performed 63 days after the first vaccine or placebo injection. The CDR3 is 16 residues long. The V end was cut by 6 bases, the J end by 1 base, with 19 bases between. Germline V CDR1 and CDR2: MNHEY, SMNVEV (reference sequence).

The clonotype originates from a person between 18 and 65 years old who received the Ad26.COV2.S COVID-19 vaccine or a placebo. The genes are TRBV27 and TRBJ2-7, with D tentatively TRBD1 (6 bases). The sample in question was peripheral blood, obtained in a trial of Ad26.COV2.S vaccine versus placebo. CDR3 bases: TGTGCCAGCAGACTCATGGCAGGGGCCCAATCCTACGAGCAGTACTTC. This codes for CASRLMAGAQSYEQYF.